A single sample gave rise to the 5 T cell receptor beta chains below, sequenced in a study of cytotoxic CD8 clonotypes in ibrutinib-treated CLL. This table comes from immunoSEQ multiplex PCR, and its TCRdb copy is limited to in-frame clones, with some not included. This sample has over 100,000 clones, with 70% to 90% found just once. The sample was PBMCs, taken after 24 months of ibrutinib treatment. These TCRs come from a human donor with chronic lymphocytic leukemia.

The genes are TRBV15 and TRBJ1-2; D remains ambiguous. The CDR3 runs to 12 residues. The ends were cut back, 0 bases at V and 4 bases at J, with 3 bases in the middle. Germline V gene data show CDR1 as LNHNV and CDR2 as YYDKDF (reference sequence). CDR3 nucleotides: TGTGCCACCAGCAGAGATTCCTATGGCTACACCTTC. This sequence encodes CATSRDSYGYTF. The whole variable domain, remainder taken from reference TRBV15 and TRBJ1-2, is DAMVIQNPRYQVTQFGKPVTLSCSQTLNHNVMYWYQQKSSQAPKLLFHYYDKDFNNEADTPDNFQSRRPNTSFCFLDIRSPGLGDTAMYLCATSRDSYGYTFGSGTRLTVV.

This clone was counted at least ten times. The chain employs TRBV15 and TRBJ2-3; D gene uncertain. The germline CDR1 and CDR2 sequences are LNHNV and YYDKDF (reference sequence). The V end was cut by 0 bases, the J end by 2 bases, with 12 bases between. The CDR3 has 16 residues. As DNA, the CDR3 is TGTGCCACCAGCAGAGAGCGTCCTCGGAACACAGATACGCAGTATTTT. Translation: CATSRERPRNTDTQYF. Drawing the rest from reference TRBV15 and TRBJ2-3, the complete variable domain is DAMVIQNPRYQVTQFGKPVTLSCSQTLNHNVMYWYQQKSSQAPKLLFHYYDKDFNNEADTPDNFQSRRPNTSFCFLDIRSPGLGDTAMYLCATSRERPRNTDTQYFGPGTRLTVL.

A single count supports this clone. The chain combines TRBV7-2 with TRBJ1-6; possibly TRBD1 for D (6 bases). The CDR3 is 18 amino acids. Trimming took off 1 base at V and 12 bases at J, with 25 bases between the two ends. The germline CDR1 and CDR2 sequences are SGHTA and FQGNSA. The CDR3 sequence: CASSLGNGTLVMSRPLHF. The CDR3, as DNA: TGTGCCAGCAGCTTAGGGAACGGGACACTCGTTATGTCGAGACCCCTCCACTTT.

V usage is TRBV30 and J usage is TRBJ1-3, with 7 bases fitting TRBD1. The V and J ends lost 2 bases and 0 bases, in that order; junction bases with no gene match: 13. Germline CDR1 is GTSNPN and CDR2 is SVGIG (reference sequence). The CDR3 is 18 amino acids. The CDR3 loop is CAWSRVERGGRSGNTIYF. DNA of the CDR3: TGTGCCTGGAGTAGGGTAGAGAGAGGGGGCCGCTCTGGAAACACCATATATTTT.

The rearrangement joins TRBV7-3 to TRBJ2-2, with 7 bases fitting TRBD1. The CDR3 extends over 16 amino acids. In germline, CDR1 is SGHTA, CDR2 FQGTGA. The trim removed 2 bases at V and 5 bases at J, leaving 8 bases unmatched. The CDR3 DNA reads as TGTGCCAGCAGCTTATCCCGTGAGGGGGCAACCGGGGAGCTGTTTTTT. Translation gives CASSLSREGATGELFF. Together with reference TRBV7-3 and TRBJ2-2, the CDR3 gives the full variable domain: GAGVSQTPSNKVTEKGKYVELRCDPISGHTALYWYRQSLGQGPEFLIYFQGTGAADDSGLPNDRFFAVRPEGSVSTLKIQRTERGDSAVYLCASSLSREGATGELFFGEGSRLTVL.